The 26 T cell receptor beta chains below were found in one sample sequenced in a study of glioma-infiltrating T cells after dendritic cell vaccination. Repertoires were generated with immunoSEQ multiplex PCR, while TCRdb's copy carries only in-frame clones and drops some. The sample lists around 96,000 clones, 79% occurring once. This specimen was blood, taken before dendritic cell vaccination. The receptors originated from a human donor with glioblastoma.

The chain employs TRBV6-5 and TRBJ2-1; D is possibly TRBD2 (5 bases). V lost 6 bases and J 0 bases, leaving 9 bases between the germline ends. The CDR3 has 14 amino acids. Germline V gives CDR1 MNHEY, CDR2 SVGAGI. The CDR3 loop is CASRERRSYNEQFF. The CDR3 region has the DNA TGTGCCAGCAGAGAGCGGCGCTCCTACAATGAGCAGTTCTTC.

This clone was observed a handful of times. The chain carries TRBV5-4 and TRBJ2-5; TRBD2 is a possible D gene (6 bases). The CDR3 extends over 15 amino acids. V was trimmed by 0 bases and J by 2 bases, leaving 11 bases between them. The germline V gene has CDR1 SGHNT and CDR2 YYREEE (reference sequence). CDR3: CASSLAGEGQETQYF. The CDR3 DNA follows: TGTGCCAGCAGCTTGGCGGGAGAGGGTCAAGAGACCCAGTACTTC.

This chain joins TRBV9 and TRBJ1-2, with D uncertain. V dropped 3 bases and J dropped 6 bases, with 6 bases sitting between them. In germline, CDR1 is SGDLS, CDR2 YYNGEE. The CDR3 extends over 11 amino acids. The CDR3 DNA reads TGTGCCAGCAGCGATCACAATGGCTACACCTTC. Protein product: CASSDHNGYTF.

The chain is built from TRBV2 and TRBJ2-7; a weak D match, TRBD2 (7 bases). The CDR3 is 13 residues long. V lost 7 bases to trimming and J lost 4 bases, with 14 bases between them. The V gene's germline CDR1 is SNHLY and CDR2 FYNNEI. CDR3 sequence reads: CASKGRGLYEQYF. The DNA for the CDR3 is TGTGCCAGCAAAGGGCGGGGGCTATACGAGCAGTACTTC.

The DNA of the CDR3 is TGTGCCAGCAGTTACGGGGGGACTTCACCCTACGAGCAGTACTTC. This translates into CASSYGGTSPYEQYF. The chain combines TRBV6-6 with TRBJ2-7, with D possibly matching TRBD2 (6 bases). Germline CDR1 is MNHNY and CDR2 is SVGAGI (reference sequence). Deletions cut 2 bases from V and 2 bases from J, with 13 bases between. CDR3 length equals 15 residues.

The chain joins TRBV7-3 to TRBJ2-3; 12 nucleotides align to TRBD2. Germline CDR1 is SGHTA and CDR2 is FQGTGA. Losses at the gene ends were 5 bases for V and 5 bases for J; bases not matched to a gene: 8. The CDR3 covers 16 residues. CDR3 in amino acids: CASSNGLAGGLDTQYF. CDR3 nucleotide sequence: TGTGCCAGCAGCAACGGGCTAGCGGGGGGGCTAGATACGCAGTATTTT.

This sequence joins TRBV5-1 and TRBJ2-1; 11 bases fit TRBD2. Trimming cost V 0 bases and J 4 bases; bases outside gene matches: 9. This CDR3 has 18 residues. Germline-derived CDR1 and CDR2 are SGHRS and YFSETQ. The CDR3 DNA reads as TGCGCCAGCAGCTTGGGACTAGCGGGATCCGGACGGTACAATGAGCAGTTCTTC. Its protein product is CASSLGLAGSGRYNEQFF. The complete variable domain, with remaining parts taken from reference TRBV5-1 and TRBJ2-1, reads KAGVTQTPRYLIKTRGQQVTLSCSPISGHRSVSWYQQTPGQGLQFLFEYFSETQRNKGNFPGRFSGRQFSNSRSEMNVSTLELGDSALYLCASSLGLAGSGRYNEQFFGPGTRLTVL.

The CDR3 DNA follows: TGTGCCTGGAGTGTATCCGCGGAGACCCAGTACTTC. Translating gives CAWSVSAETQYF. The chain has TRBV30 and TRBJ2-5; D is undetermined. Trimming cost V 0 bases and J 5 bases, with 7 bases left between them. The length of the CDR3 is 12 residues. Germline V gene sequence: CDR1 GTSNPN, CDR2 SVGIG (reference sequence).

The chain recombines TRBV18 with TRBJ2-1; 9 nucleotides line up with TRBD2. V was pared by 3 bases and J by 9 bases, with 18 bases of the junction left unmatched. Germline CDR1 and CDR2: KGHSH and LQKENI. This CDR3 is 18 amino acids long. The CDR3 region is CASSPELYPASGIGEQFF. The CDR3 DNA reads as TGTGCCAGCTCACCGGAGCTTTACCCCGCTAGCGGGATCGGTGAGCAGTTCTTC.

The rearrangement links TRBV5-1 to TRBJ1-1; possibly TRBD1 for D (5 bases). The V and J ends lost 0 bases and 4 bases respectively, with 13 bases between them. Germline CDR1 reads SGHRS; CDR2 reads YFSETQ. The CDR3 is 15 residues long. CDR3 in DNA: TGCGCCAGCAGCTTGGACGGACACGAGAGCACTGAAGCTTTCTTT. Translated: CASSLDGHESTEAFF.

This sequence joins TRBV2 and TRBJ2-2, with 9 bases that match TRBD2. The CDR3 runs 16 residues. The J segment lost 7 bases and the V segment lost 4 bases, leaving 10 bases of the junction unmatched. Germline V gene data show CDR1 as SNHLY and CDR2 as FYNNEI. The CDR3 region is CASSVGSGSGSGELFF. CDR3 sequence (DNA): TGTGCCAGCAGTGTCGGTAGCGGGAGCGGTAGCGGGGAGCTGTTTTTT.

This chain joins TRBV18 and TRBJ2-5; TRBD2 is a possible D gene (5 bases). Germline V gene data show CDR1 as KGHSH and CDR2 as LQKENI. This CDR3 is 15 amino acids long. V lost 2 bases and J 1 base, leaving 11 bases between the germline ends. CDR3 bases: TGTGCCAGCTCACCAAGGCGGGCGCTCCAAGAGACCCAGTACTTC. Translating it yields CASSPRRALQETQYF.

The genes are TRBV5-1 and TRBJ2-7; 8 bases fit TRBD1. The CDR3 loop spans 15 amino acids. V lost 0 bases to trimming and J lost 3 bases; unmatched junction nucleotides: 5. Germline loops: CDR1 SGHRS, CDR2 YFSETQ. CDR3 protein: CASSLAPDRGYEQYF. The DNA for the CDR3 is TGCGCCAGCAGCTTGGCGCCTGACAGGGGCTACGAGCAGTACTTC.

This clone was counted many times. The rearrangement uses TRBV6-6 and TRBJ2-7, with D possibly matching TRBD1 (6 bases). Germline loops: CDR1 MNHNY, CDR2 SVGAGI (reference sequence). V was shortened by 6 bases and J by 3 bases, with 18 bases between the two germline ends. CDR3 length: 15 amino acids. As DNA, the CDR3 is TGTGCCAGCAGCAAACTTGTGGCAGGGGTCTACGAGCAGTACTTC. Translating gives CASSKLVAGVYEQYF.

The gene calls are TRBV5-1 and TRBJ1-1, with D possibly TRBD1 on 5 matching bases. The CDR3 extends over 15 amino acids. V lost 4 bases to trimming and J lost 1 base, with 14 bases between them. The V gene's germline CDR1 is SGHRS and CDR2 YFSETQ. The CDR3 loop is CASSVWPQGNTEAFF. The CDR3 DNA is TGCGCCAGCAGCGTTTGGCCGCAGGGGAACACTGAAGCTTTCTTT.

This clone has just one count. The V call is TRBV6-5, the J call TRBJ2-1; 11 nucleotides align to TRBD2. Germline loops: CDR1 MNHEY, CDR2 SVGAGI. This CDR3 region has 16 residues. The trim removed 4 bases at V and 9 bases at J, leaving 11 bases unmatched. The CDR3 loop reads CASSSLSGRARAEQFF. The CDR3 nucleotides are TGTGCCAGCAGTTCGCTTAGCGGGAGGGCCCGGGCTGAGCAGTTCTTC.

This sequence joins TRBV11-1 and TRBJ1-1, with 9 positions matching TRBD1. The V gene's germline CDR1 is SGHAT and CDR2 FQDESV (reference sequence). V was clipped by 6 bases and J by 0 bases; unmatched bases: 8. The CDR3 is 16 amino acids. In DNA, the CDR3 is TGTGCCAGCAGGGTTACAGGGGGCCCACTGAACACTGAAGCTTTCTTT. Encoded protein: CASRVTGGPLNTEAFF.

In this sample, this clone turned up once. The chain couples TRBV5-1 to TRBJ2-1; TRBD2 matches at 13 bases. The trim removed 3 bases at V and 9 bases at J, leaving 6 bases unmatched. CDR1 SGHRS and CDR2 YFSETQ come from the germline V gene. The CDR3 covers 15 residues. The CDR3 is CASSSGLAGILEQFF. CDR3 sequence (DNA): TGCGCCAGCAGCTCGGGACTAGCGGGAATTCTTGAGCAGTTCTTC.

The chain recombines TRBV10-3 with TRBJ1-1; no definite D call. The CDR3 runs 15 residues. The germline V gene has CDR1 ENHRY and CDR2 SYGVKD. V lost 0 bases to trimming and J lost 3 bases, with 11 bases between them. CDR3 amino acids: CAISESPGMYTEAFF. DNA of the CDR3: TGTGCCATCAGTGAGTCACCGGGGATGTACACTGAAGCTTTCTTT.

The CDR3 DNA reads TGTGCCAGCAGTTCCCGGGCGGGGAAGTTCGGGTGGTTCTTC. Its translation: CASSSRAGKFGWFF. The chain combines TRBV6-5 with TRBJ2-1, with TRBD2 as a possible D gene (6 bases). With 4 bases removed from V and 15 bases from J, the gap between germline ends came to 22 bases. Germline CDR1 and CDR2: MNHEY and SVGAGI. The CDR3 length is 14 residues.

A word on this clone: The junction departs from germline at one end; a sequencing error may be responsible. The rearrangement uses TRBV7-7 and TRBJ2-3, with D unresolved. Germline lookup yields CDR1 SSHAT and CDR2 FNYEAQ (reference sequence). The CDR3 has 14 residues. This CDR3 reads CASSFEVGTDTQYF. Written as DNA, the CDR3 is TGTGCTAGCAGCTTCGAGGTAGGTACAGATACGCAGTATTTT.

The J gene is TRBJ1-1, the V gene TRBV6-5, with 8 bases fitting TRBD1. V was clipped by 6 bases and J by 5 bases; unmatched bases: 11. This CDR3 is 15 amino acids long. Germline CDR1 and CDR2: MNHEY and SVGAGI. CDR3 sequence reads: CASRPRTGRKTEAFF. In DNA form, the CDR3 reads TGTGCCAGCAGACCCCGGACAGGGCGAAAGACTGAAGCTTTCTTT.

In this sample, this clone turned up a few times. The V and J genes are TRBV27 and TRBJ2-7, with 12 bases aligning to TRBD2. CDR1 MNHEY and CDR2 SMNVEV come from the germline V gene (reference sequence). The V gene end was trimmed by 5 bases and the J gene end by 1 base; junction bases not matched to a gene: 6. This CDR3 comprises 16 residues. CDR3 sequence (DNA): TGTGCCAGCAGTGTTGGGACTAGCGGGTTTTCCTACGAGCAGTACTTC. This encodes CASSVGTSGFSYEQYF.

This chain connects TRBV10-1 to TRBJ1-3; D unresolved. The CDR3 has 13 residues. V was pared by 6 bases and J by 0 bases, with 6 bases between. Germline-derived CDR1 and CDR2 are WNHNN and SYGVQD (reference sequence). DNA of the CDR3: TGCGCCAGCAGGGCCAACTCTGGAAACACCATATATTTT. It translates to CASRANSGNTIYF.

The rearrangement uses TRBV4-1 and TRBJ1-2; D not resolved. Germline V gives CDR1 MGHRA, CDR2 YSYEKL. The CDR3 consists of 16 residues. Trimming took 1 base from V and 5 from J, leaving 17 bases between them. The CDR3 nucleotides read TGCGCCAGCAGCCAAGTAGCTTCCCGGGGAAGATATGGCTACACCTTC. Amino acids: CASSQVASRGRYGYTF.

A single count supports this clone. This chain connects TRBV7-9 to TRBJ1-5; weak D call: TRBD1 (6 bases). Germline V gene sequence: CDR1 SEHNR, CDR2 FQNEAQ (reference sequence). The CDR3 spans 16 residues. V was trimmed by 1 base and J by 6 bases, leaving 16 bases between them. The CDR3 loop is CASSLGVTRGFQPQHF. Written as DNA, the CDR3 is TGTGCCAGCAGCTTAGGAGTTACGAGGGGGTTTCAGCCCCAGCATTTT.